The T cell receptor (beta chain) described here comes from a study of blood T cell repertoires in COVID-19. CDR1 SGHTS and CDR2 YDEGEE come from the germline V gene. CDR3 length equals 15 residues. After removal of 5 bases from V and 7 bases from J, the junction contained 15 bases not matched to a gene. Using immunoSEQ multiplex PCR, the repertoire was profiled, and TCRdb retains in-frame clones only, with some absent. The sample carries about 70,000 clones, about 76% recorded once. This chain joins TRBV5-8 and TRBJ2-7, with 7 positions matching TRBD1. The origin of this receptor is an elderly woman with active or convalescent COVID-19. Sequenced input: peripheral blood. CDR3 sequence reads: CASRRAIGAGGEQYF. CDR3 DNA sequence: TGTGCCAGCAGGCGGGCCATCGGGGCAGGGGGAGAGCAGTACTTC.